One sample yielded the 22 T cell receptor beta chains listed below, sequenced in a study of patients and donors after allogeneic stem cell transplantation. Each CDR3 protein gets one entry after TCRdb re-called the RT-PCR reads with MiXCR. This repertoire shows roughly 960,000 distinct CDR3 sequences, more than 15% found once; its top ten account for 6%. The sample was blood, either unsorted or a sorted T cell fraction (not recorded which). The receptors shown here come from a human donor who was either an allogeneic HSCT recipient or a stem cell or donor lymphocyte infusion donor (not recorded which). It is not recorded whose cells these are; they may come from a transplant donor.

This clonotype was seen more than once but under ten times. V is TRBV9 and J is TRBJ1-1; TRBD1 is a possible D gene (5 bases). Germline CDR1 and CDR2: SGDLS and YYNGEE. Deletions cut 0 bases from V and 0 bases from J, with 12 bases between. The CDR3 totals 16 residues. The CDR3 sequence: CASSVVLPGMNTEAFF. For the CDR3, the DNA is TGTGCCAGCAGCGTAGTTTTGCCAGGGATGAACACTGAAGCTTTCTTT.

This clonotype turned up a few times. The chain uses TRBV20-1 and TRBJ2-5, with a tentative D call TRBD2 (6 bases). This CDR3 has 13 amino acids. The V end lost 6 bases, the J end lost 5 bases, and 16 bases lay between the germline ends. Germline V CDR1 and CDR2: DFQATT, SNEGSKA (reference sequence). This CDR3 reads CSAPRRGMETQYF. The CDR3 coding sequence is TGCAGTGCCCCTCGACGGGGGATGGAGACCCAGTACTTC.

This clonotype was counted at least ten times. V and J are TRBV7-9 and TRBJ2-1; D is undetermined. Germline assignment: CDR1 SEHNR and CDR2 FQNEAQ (reference sequence). The V gene lost 5 bases and the J gene lost 2 bases, with 16 bases spanning the gap. The CDR3 runs 16 residues. The CDR3 reads CASSHWTVSPYNEQFF. The CDR3 DNA reads TGTGCCAGCAGCCACTGGACGGTATCCCCCTACAATGAGCAGTTCTTC.

This clonotype was seen once. The chain links TRBV3-1 to TRBJ2-3; TRBD1 or TRBD2 may be the D gene (6 bases each). The CDR3 extends over 17 amino acids. Trimming shortened V by 1 base and J by 0 bases, and 14 bases separated the two germline ends. CDR1 is LGHDT and CDR2 is YNNKEL in the germline V gene (reference sequence). CDR3 DNA: TGTGCCAGCAGCCAAGGCTACTCGGGGGCGAGCACAGATACGCAGTATTTT. It codes for CASSQGYSGASTDTQYF.

This clonotype was seen a handful of times. V and J are TRBV7-9 and TRBJ2-5; maybe TRBD2 (5 bases). The germline gives CDR1 SEHNR, CDR2 FQNEAQ (reference sequence). Trimming removed 6 bases at V and 3 bases at J, with 17 bases between. CDR3 length: 15 residues. In DNA form, the CDR3 reads TGTGCCAGCAGGGGGAGATGGTGGGGAGAAGAGACCCAGTACTTC. Translated, it gives CASRGRWWGEETQYF.

This clonotype was seen only a few times. The V call is TRBV6-2 or TRBV6-3, the J call TRBJ2-7, with TRBD2 identical over 11 bases. Germline V CDR1 and CDR2: MNHEY, SVGEGT. The CDR3 is made up of 16 amino acids. V lost 0 bases and J lost 4; bases outside the gene matches: 5. The CDR3 is CASSYSRLAGYYEQYF. CDR3 DNA: TGTGCCAGCAGTTACTCACGACTAGCGGGGTATTACGAGCAGTACTTC.

As regards this clonotype: A junction boundary mismatches the germline segment, possibly from a read error. The chain joins TRBV4-1 to TRBJ1-1; D is undetermined. The CDR3 contains 13 residues. Germline V gene lookup returns CDR1 MGHRA and CDR2 YSYEKL. The CDR3 DNA reads as TGCGCCAGCAGCCAGGCGGGTTTACCTGAAGTTTTCTTT. This codes for CASSQAGLPEVFF.

This clonotype occurred a few times. The V gene is TRBV20-1, the J gene TRBJ2-7, with TRBD2 as a possible D gene (5 bases). The CDR3 has 15 amino acids. The V gene's germline CDR1 is DFQATT and CDR2 SNEGSKA (reference sequence). CDR3 nucleotides: TGCAGCGCCCACATACCATCAGGCATGGCGGGCGAGCAGTACTTC. It specifies CSAHIPSGMAGEQYF.

This clonotype was seen at least ten times. The chain couples TRBV5-6 to TRBJ1-3, with D unclear. The CDR3 length is 14 residues. In germline, CDR1 is SGHDT, CDR2 YYEEEE. The V gene lost 5 bases and the J gene lost 1 base, with 10 bases spanning the gap. CDR3: CASSPGRSGNTIYF. The CDR3 region has the DNA TGTGCCAGCAGTCCCGGGAGATCTGGAAACACCATATATTTT.

This clonotype was counted between two and nine times. The rearrangement uses TRBV5-1 and TRBJ1-4, with TRBD1 identical over 8 bases. Trimming at V came to 4 bases and at J to 0 bases, leaving 8 bases not matched to a gene. CDR3 length equals 17 residues. Germline lookup yields CDR1 SGHRS and CDR2 YFSETQ. The CDR3 loop is CASSPSGTGSTNEKLFF. The CDR3 DNA reads TGCGCCAGCAGCCCCTCCGGGACAGGCTCAACTAATGAAAAACTGTTTTTT.

This clonotype has a handful of counts. This rearrangement joins TRBV7-2 to TRBJ1-2; no firm D call. V was pared by 5 bases and J by 8 bases, with 15 bases between. The CDR3 runs 13 residues. CDR1 is SGHTA and CDR2 is FQGNSA in the germline V gene. CDR3 region: CASSPRPLGGYTF. The CDR3 DNA sequence: TGTGCCAGCAGCCCAAGACCCCTGGGAGGCTACACCTTC.

The chain recombines TRBV5-6 with TRBJ2-7; D not certain. The length of the CDR3 is 15 residues. Trimming removed 3 bases at V and 6 bases at J, with 19 bases between. Germline V lookup: CDR1 SGHDT, CDR2 YYEEEE. CDR3 loop: CASSSDWGNYGEQYF. The CDR3 region has the DNA TGTGCCAGCAGCTCGGATTGGGGTAACTACGGCGAGCAGTACTTC.

This clonotype was picked up a small number of times. The chain couples TRBV7-9 to TRBJ2-3, with unresolved D. CDR1 and CDR2 from the germline V gene are SEHNR and FQNEAQ (reference sequence). The CDR3 has 15 amino acids. V was shortened by 1 base and J by 5 bases, with 13 bases between the two germline ends. The CDR3 loop is CASSLVGRGGDTQYF. The CDR3 coding sequence is TGTGCCAGCAGCTTAGTTGGTAGAGGTGGAGATACGCAGTATTTT.

The CDR3 region has the DNA TGTGCCAGCAGTGGGACAGGAGATAAAAACATTCAGTACTTC. Its protein product is CASSGTGDKNIQYF. J is TRBJ2-4 and V is TRBV6-1; 7 bases fit TRBD1. Germline assignment: CDR1 MNHNS and CDR2 SASEGT. CDR3 length: 14 residues. V was clipped by 4 bases and J by 4 bases; unmatched bases: 4.

This clonotype was observed a handful of times. The chain employs TRBV27 and TRBJ1-2; 9 nucleotides line up with TRBD1. The CDR3 has 14 residues. Looked up from germline, CDR1 is MNHEY and CDR2 is SMNVEV (reference sequence). V lost 5 bases, J lost 3 bases, and 4 bases stayed unmatched. In DNA, the CDR3 is TGTGCCAGCAGTCCAACAGGGGGCTACTATGGCTACACCTTC. Encoded protein: CASSPTGGYYGYTF.

A remark on this clonotype: Germline and junction disagree at one end, which may indicate a read error. This rearrangement joins TRBV7-2 to TRBJ2-1; 9 nucleotides agree with TRBD1. The CDR3 runs to 16 residues. Per the germline V gene, CDR1 is SGHTA and CDR2 is FQGNSA. The CDR3 DNA reads TGTGCCAGCAGGTCCGGGACAGGGCGGTCCTCCAATGAGCAGTTCTTC. Translating gives CASRSGTGRSSNEQFF.

In its sample, this clonotype was seen many times. The chain links TRBV27 to TRBJ2-1, with 13 bases lining up with TRBD2. J lost 6 bases, V lost 4 bases, and 15 bases had no gene match. There are 19 residues in the CDR3. Germline values: CDR1 MNHEY, CDR2 SMNVEV (reference sequence). The CDR3 region has the DNA TGTGCCAGCAGTTCCATTAAAGGGACTAGCGGGGTGGTGGGCAATGAGCAGTTCTTC. Translating gives CASSSIKGTSGVVGNEQFF.

This clonotype showed up just a few times. CDR3 bases: TGTGCCAGCAGCCAAGAGGGCACAGGGGTGTACAATGAGCAGTTCTTC. Translating it yields CASSQEGTGVYNEQFF. The V and J genes are TRBV3-1 and TRBJ2-1, with 7 bases fitting TRBD1. V trimming: 0 bases; J trimming: 4 bases; junction bases outside the gene matches: 6. The CDR3 length is 16 residues. Germline-derived CDR1 and CDR2 are LGHDT and YNNKEL (reference sequence).

This clonotype has ten or more counts. The rearrangement links TRBV12-3 or TRBV12-4 to TRBJ2-4; the D is unclear. V shed 0 bases and J shed 9 bases, with 12 bases lying between them. There are 14 residues in the CDR3. The CDR3 protein is CASSLALEWGIQYF. The CDR3 DNA follows: TGTGCCAGCAGTTTAGCGCTTGAATGGGGCATTCAGTACTTC.

This clonotype showed up many times. The gene calls are TRBV4-3 and TRBJ1-2; D uncertain. The CDR3 has 17 amino acids. The germline V gene has CDR1 LGHNA and CDR2 YSLEER. With 0 bases removed from V and 5 bases from J, the gap between germline ends came to 19 bases. The CDR3 spells CASSQDVMGRVAYGYTF. CDR3 bases: TGCGCCAGCAGCCAAGATGTAATGGGTCGGGTCGCGTATGGCTACACCTTC.

This clonotype was seen repeatedly, ten times or more. The CDR3 bases are TGTGCCAGCTCAATAGACAGGAAGAACACTGAAGCTTTCTTT. This encodes CASSIDRKNTEAFF. The chain has TRBV18 and TRBJ1-1, with D tentatively TRBD1 (6 bases). The ends were cut back, 5 bases at V and 1 base at J, with 11 bases in the middle. In germline, CDR1 is KGHSH, CDR2 LQKENI. The CDR3 totals 14 residues.

This clonotype was found a few times. This sequence joins TRBV29-1 and TRBJ1-2; D remains unclear. Between the trimmed V and J ends, which lost 5 bases and 5 bases, there was a span of 15 bases. The length of the CDR3 is 13 residues. Germline values: CDR1 SQVTM, CDR2 ANQGSEA. Written as DNA, the CDR3 is TGCAGCGTTTACGTGGGGTTGAAGTATGGCTACACCTTC. It codes for CSVYVGLKYGYTF. Supplemented by reference TRBV29-1 and TRBJ1-2, the full variable domain reads SAVISQKPSRDICQRGTSLTIQCQVDSQVTMMFWYRQQPGQSLTLIATANQGSEATYESGFVIDKFPISRPNLTFSTLTVSNMSPEDSSIYLCSVYVGLKYGYTFGSGTRLTVV.